This T cell receptor (beta chain) was recovered during a study of cytomegalovirus exposure and HLA in healthy donors. It was with 60 Vbeta and 13 Jbeta primers that the PCR ran. Profiled with immunoSEQ multiplex PCR; TCRdb holds only in-frame clones, not every one. Here the sample spans 100,000 to 150,000 clones, just under 75% being singletons. Comments on this clone: Its cognate antigen is unknown.

Germline CDR1 and CDR2: MDHEN and SYDVKM. This CDR3 spans 14 amino acids. Trimming removed 3 bases from V and 5 bases from J, with 10 bases in between. Points from the study as a whole: A missense DCLRE1C variant was associated with V- and J-gene trimming of TCR beta chains in a later analysis, and an independent cohort replicated the association. Accurate prediction of most subjects' HLA-A and HLA-B alleles from TCR beta sequences was reported. In a later analysis, HLA-C alleles had the fewest associated TCRs, DRB1 alleles the most. Presence/absence analyses treated sequencing depth as roughly uniform across donors.

The receptor comes from a man aged 60 to 75 in good health and CMV-seropositive. Sequences were obtained from PBMCs. The J gene is TRBJ1-4, the V gene TRBV28; D might be TRBD1 (5 bases). CDR3 sequence reads: CASSFTGGNEKLFF. CDR3 DNA sequence: TGTGCCAGCAGTTTCACGGGGGGAAATGAAAAACTGTTTTTT.